These 9 T cell receptor beta chains share one sample of origin, sequenced in a study of T cells in Graves' hyperthyroidism and ophthalmopathy. RNA transcripts were the template for amplifying TCR beta CDR3 regions. When the TCR CDR3 underwent first-round RT-PCR, the HTBI primer set was used. Via MiXCR, TCRdb re-called the multiplex PCR reads, giving one row per CDR3 protein. The sample consists of about 500,000 distinct CDR3 sequences, around 50% of them appearing once. The sample taken for sequencing was peripheral blood or thyroid tissue (not recorded which). These TCRs come from an adult woman with Graves' disease, either hyperthyroidism or ophthalmopathy (not recorded which).

This clonotype was counted ten times or more. The gene calls are TRBV19 and TRBJ1-4; D unclear. V lost 6 bases and J lost 0, with 11 bases in between. Germline V gives CDR1 LNHDA, CDR2 SQIVND (reference sequence). This CDR3 is built from 15 residues. DNA for the CDR3: TGTGCCAGTAGGATTCTTTCTGCAACTAATGAAAAACTGTTTTTT. Amino acids: CASRILSATNEKLFF.

With respect to this clonotype: It is likely a read error, because the conserved phenylalanine at the end of the CDR3 is missing. The limits of the CDR3 on the DNA are not certain, so only TCRdb's listed CDR3 is given. The gene calls are TRBV7-2 and TRBJ2-1; TRBD1 reflects the table's D call only, with no check against the DNA. Germline loops: CDR1 SGHTA, CDR2 FQGNSA. The CDR3 is made up of 8 amino acids, end residues included. The CDR3 reads CASRSQWG.

The V gene is TRBV7-6, the J gene TRBJ2-7; D tentatively reads TRBD1 or TRBD2 (5 bases each). From germline, CDR1 is SGHVS and CDR2 FNYEAQ. This CDR3 has 16 residues. Deletions cut 1 base from V and 2 bases from J, with 15 bases between. CDR3 amino acids: CASSLETGTVTYEQYF. CDR3 coding DNA: TGTGCCAGCAGCTTAGAAACCGGGACCGTAACCTACGAGCAGTACTTC. Together with reference TRBV7-6 and TRBJ2-7, the CDR3 gives the full variable domain: GAGVSQSPRYKVTKRGQDVALRCDPISGHVSLYWYRQALGQGPEFLTYFNYEAQQDKSGLPNDRFSAERPEGSISTLTIQRTEQRDSAMYRCASSLETGTVTYEQYFGPGTRLTVT.

This clonotype was recorded at least ten times. An end of the junction differs from the germline gene, which may be a read error. The chain links TRBV5-1 to TRBJ2-7, with 9 positions matching TRBD1. The germline gives CDR1 SGHRS, CDR2 YFSETQ. This CDR3 is built from 14 residues. CDR3 in DNA: TGTGCCAGCAGCCTGGGACAGGGAGGGGACGAGCAGTACTTC. It translates to CASSLGQGGDEQYF. The full variable domain, with the rest looked up from reference TRBV5-1 and TRBJ2-7, is KAGVTQTPRYLIKTRGQQVTLSCSPISGHRSVSWYQQTPGQGLQFLFEYFSETQRNKGNFPGRFSGRQFSNSRSEMNVSTLELGDSALYLCASSLGQGGDEQYFGPGTRLTVT.

The chain recombines TRBV29-1 with TRBJ2-5; 7 bases are shared with TRBD2. CDR1 and CDR2 from the germline V gene are SQVTM and ANQGSEA. V shed 6 bases and J 5 bases; nucleotides not matched to a gene: 12. This CDR3 contains 14 residues. DNA of the CDR3: TGCAGCGTCATAGGTGGACTAGGCGGGGAGACCCAGTACTTC. Protein sequence: CSVIGGLGGETQYF.

J is TRBJ2-7 and V is TRBV7-8; no firm D call. Germline CDR1 and CDR2: SGHVS and FQNEAQ. The CDR3 has 14 amino acids. Trimming removed 0 bases at V and 3 bases at J, with 9 bases between. CDR3 in amino acids: CASSLAVRGYEQYF. The CDR3 DNA reads TGTGCCAGCAGCTTAGCTGTCCGCGGCTACGAGCAGTACTTC.

The rearrangement links TRBV5-1 to TRBJ1-1; 7 positions agree with TRBD1. V was clipped by 7 bases and J by 10 bases; unmatched bases: 16. The CDR3 covers 14 residues. Germline assignment: CDR1 SGHRS and CDR2 YFSETQ. CDR3 protein: CASGRGTDRMIAFF. The CDR3 DNA reads as TGCGCCAGCGGCAGAGGGACAGACCGAATGATAGCTTTCTTT. Combining the CDR3 with reference TRBV5-1 and TRBJ1-1 gives the whole variable domain KAGVTQTPRYLIKTRGQQVTLSCSPISGHRSVSWYQQTPGQGLQFLFEYFSETQRNKGNFPGRFSGRQFSNSRSEMNVSTLELGDSALYLCASGRGTDRMIAFFGQGTRLTVV.

This clonotype was detected only a few times. DNA for the CDR3: TGTGCCAGCATTGGGCTCCTCTCTGGAAACACCATATATTTT. Protein: CASIGLLSGNTIYF. The V and J genes are TRBV7-9 and TRBJ1-3, with D hard to call. The V end lost 7 bases, the J end lost 0 bases, and 10 bases lay between the germline ends. The CDR3 consists of 14 residues. Germline V gene sequence: CDR1 SEHNR, CDR2 FQNEAQ (reference sequence).

The table lists this clonotype with many counts. The chain employs TRBV20-1 and TRBJ1-1; possibly TRBD1 for D (6 bases). This CDR3 comprises 14 residues. V was cut by 4 bases and J by 0 bases, with 12 bases left in between. The germline V gene has CDR1 DFQATT and CDR2 SNEGSKA (reference sequence). Here the CDR3 DNA reads TGCAGTGCTAAGACAGGTACCATGAACACTGAAGCTTTCTTT. Translation gives CSAKTGTMNTEAFF.